This T cell receptor (beta chain) appears in the sequencing data of a study of cytomegalovirus exposure and HLA in healthy donors. This clone has just a few counts. The antigen is not known. The CDR3 contains 11 residues. Per germline, CDR1 MDHEN and CDR2 SYDVKM. The V end lost 6 bases, the J end lost 5 bases, and 7 bases lay between the germline ends. Study-wide results and limits: What a later analysis reportedly showed was that an Asian-associated ancestry cluster had fewer N-insertions than the approximately 670-donor mean. The study labeled roughly 160 TCR beta chains cytomegalovirus-associated. Earlier results showed most TCR beta V segments being productive about 87% or about 30% of the time.

Primers included in the PCR were 60 Vbeta and 13 Jbeta primers. The table came from immunoSEQ multiplex PCR; TCRdb's copy has only in-frame clones and leaves some out. The sample shows 100,000 to 150,000 clones, around four fifths of them seen only once. Samples came from healthy bone marrow donors. The sequence was obtained from a man aged 25 to 40 in good health and CMV-seropositive. The gene calls are TRBV28 and TRBJ1-1; D remains unclear. Sequencing used PBMCs. The CDR3 DNA sequence: TGTGCCAGCAGACTTCCGACTGAAGCTTTCTTT. This codes for CASRLPTEAFF.